The 9 T cell receptor beta chains below all came from one sample that was sequenced in a study of blood T cell repertoires in COVID-19. Data came from immunoSEQ multiplex PCR; TCRdb stores just in-frame clones and leaves some out. Counted here are about 300,000 clones, around 92% occurring once; the ten biggest clones make up 1.5% to 2%. Sequencing used peripheral blood. The receptors derive from a woman aged 25 to 39 with COVID-19, enrolled during active disease.

The chain employs TRBV5-1 and TRBJ1-1; 10 bases fit TRBD1. With V trimmed by 4 bases and J by 7 bases, 7 bases remained unmatched. The CDR3 runs to 14 residues. CDR1 is SGHRS and CDR2 is YFSETQ in the germline V gene. The CDR3 region has the DNA TGCGCCAGCAGCCTAGGGACAGGGGTCGGTGAAGCTTTCTTT. Translation gives CASSLGTGVGEAFF. The full variable domain, rest sourced from reference TRBV5-1 and TRBJ1-1, is KAGVTQTPRYLIKTRGQQVTLSCSPISGHRSVSWYQQTPGQGLQFLFEYFSETQRNKGNFPGRFSGRQFSNSRSEMNVSTLELGDSALYLCASSLGTGVGEAFFGQGTRLTVV.

In DNA, the CDR3 is TGTGCCAGCTCGCCATACCGAGGACAGCGCGAGCAGTACGTC. As protein: CASSPYRGQREQYV. J is TRBJ2-7 and V is TRBV18; D possibly corresponds to TRBD1 (6 bases). Per germline, CDR1 KGHSH and CDR2 LQKENI. With 6 bases removed from V and 6 bases from J, the gap between germline ends came to 18 bases. CDR3 length: 14 amino acids.

The chain recombines TRBV2 with TRBJ1-1, with D possibly TRBD1 on 6 matching bases. This CDR3 has 13 amino acids. CDR1 and CDR2 from the germline V gene are SNHLY and FYNNEI. V was cut by 3 bases and J by 4 bases, with 9 bases left in between. CDR3 DNA sequence: TGTGCCAGCAGTGACGGGGGGCTCACTGAAGCTTTCTTT. Translation: CASSDGGLTEAFF.

The chain carries TRBV19 and TRBJ2-1; D not resolved. Germline V gene lookup returns CDR1 LNHDA and CDR2 SQIVND (reference sequence). V lost 0 bases to trimming and J lost 6 bases, with 6 bases between them. The CDR3 has 13 residues. The CDR3 sequence: CASSIDSPNEQFF. The CDR3 DNA is TGTGCCAGTAGTATAGATAGCCCCAATGAGCAGTTCTTC.

This clone was picked up one time. V usage is TRBV28 and J usage is TRBJ1-5, with D tentatively TRBD1 (5 bases). This CDR3 has 15 residues. The germline V and J ends were trimmed by 7 bases and 6 bases, with 19 bases remaining between them. CDR1 and CDR2 (germline): MDHEN, SYDVKM. CDR3: CASIPSRGWRQPQHF. The CDR3 DNA reads TGTGCCAGCATTCCCTCTAGGGGCTGGCGTCAGCCCCAGCATTTT.

The chain links TRBV5-4 to TRBJ1-4; TRBD1 aligns across 7 bases. V was clipped by 2 bases and J by 1 base; unmatched bases: 2. Germline values: CDR1 SGHNT, CDR2 YYREEE (reference sequence). This CDR3 has 15 residues. The CDR3 nucleotides read TGTGCCAGCAGCTTACAGGGGCTAACTAATGAAAAACTGTTTTTT. This gives the protein CASSLQGLTNEKLFF. Full variable domain (missing parts from reference TRBV5-4 and TRBJ1-4): ETGVTQSPTHLIKTRGQQVTLRCSSQSGHNTVSWYQQALGQGPQFIFQYYREEENGRGNFPPRFSGLQFPNYSSELNVNALELDDSALYLCASSLQGLTNEKLFFGSGTQLSVL.

The V gene is TRBV6-2 or TRBV6-3, the J gene TRBJ2-7; no clear D gene. This CDR3 comprises 13 residues. V lost 2 bases, J lost 4 bases, and 9 bases lay in between. Looked up from germline, CDR1 is MNHEY and CDR2 is SVGEGT. As DNA, the CDR3 is TGTGCCAGCAGTTACGCGCCCCATTACGAGCAGTACTTC. Amino acids: CASSYAPHYEQYF.

The chain has TRBV15 and TRBJ2-1, with D uncertain. The germline V and J ends were trimmed by 0 bases and 0 bases, with 12 bases remaining between them. This CDR3 is built from 17 residues. CDR1 and CDR2 (germline): LNHNV, YYDKDF (reference sequence). The CDR3 protein is CATSRDKRSISYNEQFF. The DNA for the CDR3 is TGTGCCACCAGCAGAGATAAGAGGTCAATCTCCTACAATGAGCAGTTCTTC.

The chain recombines TRBV5-1 with TRBJ2-5, with a weak D call TRBD1 (6 bases). The CDR3 runs to 14 residues. CDR1 and CDR2 (germline): SGHRS, YFSETQ. Trimming took off 4 bases at V and 5 bases at J, with 15 bases between the two ends. The CDR3 here is CASSQGGGQETQYF. The DNA for the CDR3 is TGCGCCAGCAGCCAAGGAGGAGGACAGGAGACCCAGTACTTC.